Sequencing of this T cell receptor (beta chain) was carried out in a study of shared clonotypes between healthy human individuals (dated by TCRdb to between 2020 and 2021). For context, the study as a whole: The cohort comprised two women and a few men aged 18 to 49 years. Each donor's leukapheresis produced roughly between roughly 0.9 and 9 billion PBMCs. To estimate repertoire size and how much clonotypes are shared between individuals, the study performed deep sequencing of blood TCR repertoires from roughly five healthy adults. Libraries were prepared and TCR repertoires were sequenced by different laboratories using diverse techniques, in order to increase sequencing depth and limit assay-specific biases. For each donor, CD4 naive and CD4 memory were each run on three plates, CD8 naive on two plates, and CD8 memory on one plate. Findings and caveats that apply to the study as a whole: Rarefaction of sorted-subset datasets indicated incomplete sequencing despite the large sequencing depth. The genetic and exposure-history diversity represented was limited by the small number of donors. Naive subsets generally had larger estimated clonotype richness than memory subsets did. Compared with non-shared clonotypes, clonotypes shared by all four sorted-subset donors had higher generation probabilities. Sampling was restricted to blood, and TCR repertoires in tissue are likely to differ from TCR repertoires in blood. When several donors were compared, the shared fraction of clonotypes was 5% to 6.5% for naive CD4, 3% to 4% for naive CD8, roughly 2.5% for memory CD4, and less than 0.5% for memory CD8. Pairwise subsampling indicated that sequencing depth was expected to affect the degree of clonotype sharing among donors.

Using the deep immunoSEQ assay, TCR CDR3 regions were amplified from genomic DNA by multiplex PCR. Genomic DNA extracted from each cell subset was distributed evenly over all wells of several immunoSEQ 96-well plates, and each plate served as one replicate. Each replicate PCR for sorted subsets received approximately 200 ng genomic DNA, equal to about 30,000 T cell genomes. The purified libraries were quantified using a Qubit 3.0 fluorometer, sized with a Bioanalyzer 2100, and then quantified again using the KAPA Library Quantification kit. Every immunoSEQ 96-well plate was sequenced on a dedicated single-read 150-cycle Illumina NextSeq 550 flow cell. Per the original workflow: Because the immunoSEQ output held only junctional sequences and lacked quality scores, the filtering could not match the filtering applied to full-length reads. To assign V/J genes and CDR3, sequences were annotated using PyIR, a Python wrapper for IgBLAST v1.9, with IMGT germline references. Any read was removed if the V/J assignment was weak (E-value above 1e-6), the CDR3 was missing, or the read contained stop codons, out-of-frame junctions, or ambiguous translated residues. V3J clonotypes were defined by identical inferred V gene, J gene, and CDR3 amino acid sequence. The percentage overlap between two repertoires was calculated by dividing the number of shared unique clonotypes by the size of the smaller repertoire. RTK rarefaction, the Chao1 estimator, and Recon v2.1 estimates of unobserved clonotypes were used to assess repertoire richness. Generation probabilities for all TCRbeta clonotypes obtained by the gDNA method from four donors were computed using OLGA. TCRdb provides this immuneACCESS table in a form limited to in-frame rearrangements. Some clones are lacking; in checked studies, under half of them reflect an unresolved V gene, and why the rest are absent is not known. V and J calls and clone size come straight from that table; D and trimming were deduced from the DNA. The sample profile shows hundreds of thousands of clones; more than 95% of them were found once. 0.055% to 0.07% of the sample is taken by the ten largest.

Concerning this clone itself: Its antigen target is currently unknown. Within one base of it there is no much larger clone, and no base qualities were kept.

The donors were healthy, HIV-negative adults who had no recently reported acute infections or vaccinations. All donors were Caucasian adults living in Nashville, Tennessee, USA. CD4+ T cells were enriched through magnetic negative selection, after which naive cells were positively selected on CD45RA and the remaining negative fraction served as the memory subset. After blood collection by leukapheresis, PBMCs were isolated using Ficoll-Histopaque density gradient centrifugation and then cryopreserved in the vapor phase of liquid nitrogen. Analytical flow cytometry was used to check the purity and quantity of every magnetically sorted T cell population. Genomic DNA was isolated from every sorted fraction and measured by UV absorbance on a Nanodrop 2000c. Sequences MGHDK (CDR1) and SYGVNS (CDR2) are obtained from the germline V gene. Including cysteine and phenylalanine, the CDR3 has 16 amino acids. Only the CDR3 region is kept as DNA, spanning 48 bases read in frame from base 1. Trimming takes 2 bases from V and 1 base from J, and the germline ends sit 14 bases apart.

Material: naive CD4+ T cells sorted from blood. The cell subset or site tag for this specimen amounts to: CD45RA+ positively selected. This sequence originates from a woman younger than 45 in good health. The V gene is TRBV25-1 and the J gene is TRBJ2-5, and TRBD2 may be the D gene, going by 6 matching bases. CDR3 protein: CASSERRSSVQETQYF. Here is the DNA: TGTGCCAGCAGTGAACGGCGATCTAGCGTCCAAGAGACCCAGTACTTC.